The clone carrying this T cell receptor (beta chain) was detected once. Germline loops: CDR1 MGHRA, CDR2 YSYEKL. V lost 4 bases and J lost 2, with 14 bases in between. The CDR3 is 15 amino acids. This entry comes from a study of T cell changes during pregnancy in multiple sclerosis. This table comes from immunoSEQ multiplex PCR, and its TCRdb copy is limited to in-frame clones, with some not included. The sample yields about 84,000 clones, 94% seen once. This TCR came from a female donor in good health, enrolled as a control in a pregnancy study. The source was peripheral blood, collected in the second trimester of pregnancy. The gene calls are TRBV4-1 and TRBJ2-5, with TRBD2 as a possible D gene (7 bases). The CDR3 loop reads CASSPEGRGQETQYF. The CDR3 region has the DNA TGCGCCAGCAGCCCCGAAGGGAGGGGGCAAGAGACCCAGTACTTC.